This T cell receptor (beta chain) was retrieved from a study of T cells in Graves' hyperthyroidism and ophthalmopathy (dated by TCRdb to about 2019). Looking at the study overall: Peripheral blood was sampled at the time of initial diagnosis, prior to any treatment. TCR Vbeta CDR3 sequencing of 130 to 150 peripheral blood samples (over 40 ophthalmopathy, about 75 hyperthyroidism and around 17 progressor patients) is reported in the paper. In more than five Graves' hyperthyroidism patients, the study also compared T-cell repertoires from thyroid tissue with T-cell repertoires from blood. The roughly 91 discovery patients were randomly divided into training and test sets at a 7:3 ratio. An independent validation cohort of some 18 hyperthyroidism patients and approximately 17 patients who later progressed to ophthalmopathy tested prospective prediction of ophthalmopathy. After sampling, hyperthyroidism patients received methimazole starting at 30 mg daily, and ophthalmopathy patients received high-dose intravenous methylprednisolone. To identify TCR V-J signatures that set the groups apart, the researchers used a discovery cohort of about a hundred patients, made up of 40 to 45 with Graves' ophthalmopathy and 55 to 65 with stable Graves' hyperthyroidism. Paper-wide results and their limitations: Most expanded thyroid clonotypes (frequency above 0.001) were also found in blood, which suggests that blood repertoires may mirror thyroid immune responses. During validation, the model predicted progression to ophthalmopathy a median of roughly six months ahead of onset, with around 70% sensitivity and around 72% specificity. Sample size was not statistically predetermined, and investigators were not blinded to group allocation. In cross-validation, a model built on a 13 V-J signature told ophthalmopathy apart from stable hyperthyroidism with 87.88% sensitivity and approximately 81% specificity, and in testing the same model reached 80%/75%.

Based on the germline V gene, the CDR1 and CDR2 sequences are SQVTM and ANQGSEA. V is pared back by 6 bases and J by 3 bases, with 18 bases lying between the germline termini. The CDR3 runs 14 amino acids, cysteine and phenylalanine included. Of the read, only the CDR3 DNA is kept; its 42 bases are in frame from base 1. Stable Graves' hyperthyroidism was defined as no progression to ophthalmopathy during 18 months of follow-up. The hyperthyroidism patients were between 18 and 65 years old and newly diagnosed, with a disease duration of less than 2 months. The study excluded patients with uncontrolled infections, other autoimmune diseases, pregnancy or lactation. Diagnoses relied on clinical symptoms, serum thyroxine and TRAb, thyroid ultrasound and orbital computed tomography. PBMCs were separated from roughly 10 ml of fresh peripheral blood using Ficoll-Paque density gradient centrifugation. Total RNA was extracted with Trizol reagent, and quality was checked on an Agilent 2100 Bioanalyzer.

Details on this clonotype: It lacks a known antigen. Base-call qualities are not available, and no considerably larger clone is one nucleotide away.

The TCR beta CDR3 regions were amplified from the RNA transcripts. The first round of RT-PCR for the TCR CDR3 was performed with the HTBI primer set and the Qiagen OneStep RT-PCR kit. Libraries were constructed in a second round of multiplex PCR, after which size selection and purification were performed. The libraries were sequenced on an Illumina HiSeq2000 using paired-end 100 bp reads. On the authors' methods: Raw data were processed with SOAPnuke, discarding reads with adapters, uncalled bases, mean Phred below 15, or no exact constant-primer or identifier match. High-quality paired reads were merged with COPE v1.2.5, and unique nucleotide sequences were defined as clonotypes. MiTCR v1.1 was used to align the clonotypes against IMGT TRBV, TRBD and TRBJ reference segments. The analysis included only V-J combinations with a frequency above 0.0001, which together covered around 99% of the repertoires. The TCS score was defined as F50 (clonal expansion) divided by E x V (chaos), with BLOSUM62-based TCRdist calculated between CDR3 peptides within each V-J. Welch's t-statistics and random forest reduced roughly 530 V-J features to 13, which were used in a naive Bayes classifier (R e1071). TCRdb took the public reads, trimmed them with fastp at Q25, ran MiXCR for clone calling and kept in-frame beta chains. Each entry is one CDR3 protein sequence, shown with its most common DNA and genes. Here the V and J calls rest on TCRdb's processing, not on the authors' analysis. Present in this sample are some 620,000 distinct CDR3 sequences, around 15% of which were seen just once. The top ten hold around 3.9% of the sample.

In this chain, TRBV29-1 is recombined with TRBJ2-7; no confident D gene assignment can be made. The sequence derives from a woman in her twenties or thirties with Graves' hyperthyroidism. The sample was blood. Here the CDR3 is given as CSVWESDAYYEQYF. The bases read TGCAGCGTCTGGGAATCAGACGCATACTACGAGCAGTACTTC.